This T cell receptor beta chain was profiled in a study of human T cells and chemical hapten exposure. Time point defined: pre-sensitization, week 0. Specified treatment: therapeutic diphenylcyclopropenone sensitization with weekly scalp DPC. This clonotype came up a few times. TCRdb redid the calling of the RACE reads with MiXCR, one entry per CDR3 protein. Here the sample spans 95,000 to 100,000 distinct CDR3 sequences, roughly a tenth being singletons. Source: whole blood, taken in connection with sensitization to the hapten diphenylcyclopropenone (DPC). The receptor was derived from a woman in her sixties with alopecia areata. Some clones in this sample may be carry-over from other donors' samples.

Here the CDR3 reads CASSHAEKLFF. CDR3 in DNA: TGTGCCAGCAGCCACGCTGAAAAACTGTTTTTT. The chain recombines TRBV4-2 with TRBJ1-4, with D unclear. In germline, CDR1 is LGHNA, CDR2 YNFKEQ. Trimming removed 3 bases at V and 7 bases at J, with 3 bases between. The length of the CDR3 is 11 residues.